The clone carrying this T cell receptor beta chain was seen ten or more times. Its target is not known. This entry belongs to a study of CD8+CD57+ T cells in acquired aplastic anemia. The wider study: DNA per sorted CD4+ or CD8+ sample ranged 0.2 to 27.4 ug, averaging about 2.9 ug.

Broader study findings: Patients and controls shared approximately 30 CD8+ CDR3 sequences, highly expressed in patients.

CDR3 and TCR beta VDJ profiling relied on genomic DNA as the template. TCRdb re-called the reads with MiXCR, one entry per CDR3 protein. The sample lists hundreds of thousands of distinct CDR3 sequences; more than 45% were seen once. Patients chosen for sequencing had shown CD8+CD57+ cell expansion by flow cytometry. The sequenced sample consisted of sorted CD4+, CD8+, or CD8+CD57+ T cells (not recorded which) from PBMCs. This TCR came from a human donor with aplastic anemia.

Here the CDR3 DNA reads TGCGCCAGCAGCCAAGACGGATTGGGCACTGAAGCTTTCTTT. Its translation is CASSQDGLGTEAFF. This sequence joins TRBV4-3 and TRBJ1-1; no definite D call. Trimming took off 0 bases at V and 4 bases at J, with 9 bases between the two ends. In germline, CDR1 is LGHNA, CDR2 YSLEER. The CDR3 contains 14 residues.